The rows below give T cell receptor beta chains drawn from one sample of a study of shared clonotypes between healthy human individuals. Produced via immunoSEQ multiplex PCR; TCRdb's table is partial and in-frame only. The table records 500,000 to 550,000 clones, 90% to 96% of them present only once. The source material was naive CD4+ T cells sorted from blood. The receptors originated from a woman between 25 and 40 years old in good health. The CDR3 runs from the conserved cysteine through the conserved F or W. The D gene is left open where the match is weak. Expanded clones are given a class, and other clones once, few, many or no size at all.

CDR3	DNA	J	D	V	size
CASSRTRGVVTDTQYF	TGTGCCAGCAGCCGAACCCGTGGGGTAGTCACAGATACGCAGTATTTT	TRBJ2-3	-	TRBV7-8	-
CASSDRTGSSYEQYF	TGTGCCAGCAGCGATCGGACTGGGAGCTCCTACGAGCAGTACTTC	TRBJ2-7	-	TRBV2	-
CASRWTSGPDSNEQYF	TGCGCCAGCAGATGGACTAGCGGACCGGATTCGAACGAGCAGTACTTC	TRBJ2-7	TRBD2	TRBV5-1	-
CASSSNLGRPQHF	TGTGCCAGCAGTTCAAACCTCGGGCGGCCCCAGCATTTT	TRBJ1-5	-	TRBV27	-
CASSLSRRGIFNGYTF	TGTGCCAGCAGTTTATCCCGTCGGGGTATCTTTAATGGCTACACCTTC	TRBJ1-2	-	TRBV28	once
CASTIAGAAYNEQFF	TGTGCCAGTACCATAGCGGGAGCCGCCTACAATGAGCAGTTCTTC	TRBJ2-1	TRBD2	TRBV19	-
CASSPRGRAGELFF	TGTGCCAGCAGCCCCAGGGGGCGGGCCGGGGAGCTGTTTTTT	TRBJ2-2	TRBD1	TRBV11-2	-
CASSTSVGGNEQFF	TGTGCTAGTTCGACTAGCGTGGGGGGCAATGAGCAGTTCTTC	TRBJ2-1	TRBD2	TRBV12-5	-
CASSQNNRGHEQYF	TGTGCCAGCAGCCAAAATAACAGGGGCCACGAGCAGTACTTC	TRBJ2-7	TRBD1	TRBV7-2	-
CASSIVSAALYEQYF	TGTGCCAGTAGTATAGTTTCAGCGGCGTTATACGAGCAGTACTTC	TRBJ2-7	-	TRBV19	-
CATSRTAFDYTF	TGTGCCACCAGCAGAACAGCCTTTGACTACACCTTC	TRBJ1-2	-	TRBV15	once
CASSESTSGRFHTDTQYF	TGTGCCAGCAGCGAGAGCACTAGCGGGAGGTTCCACACAGATACGCAGTATTTT	TRBJ2-3	TRBD2	TRBV5-4	once
CASSLAKGSVPYEQYF	TGCGCCAGCAGCTTGGCAAAGGGGTCGGTTCCCTACGAGCAGTACTTC	TRBJ2-7	-	TRBV5-1	-
CASSILGTGGSTEAFF	TGTGCCAGTAGTATCCTCGGGACAGGGGGGAGCACTGAAGCTTTCTTT	TRBJ1-1	TRBD1	TRBV19	-
CASSLPRGPREQYF	TGTGCCAGCAGTTTGCCGAGGGGGCCCCGGGAGCAGTACTTC	TRBJ2-7	TRBD1	TRBV28	-
CASSLARGAETQYF	TGTGCCAGCAGCTTAGCGCGTGGGGCAGAGACCCAGTACTTC	TRBJ2-5	-	TRBV7-7	-
CASSPTGTGSLEQYF	TGTGCCAGCAGCCCCACGGGGACAGGGAGCCTCGAGCAGTACTTC	TRBJ2-7	TRBD1	TRBV7-8	-
CASSDWLDTGELFF	TGTGCCAGCAGTGACTGGCTCGACACCGGGGAGCTGTTTTTT	TRBJ2-2	-	TRBV6-4	-
CASSGRLAGVREQFF	TGCGCCAGCAGCGGCCGACTAGCGGGAGTTCGAGAGCAGTTCTTC	TRBJ2-1	TRBD2	TRBV4-1	-
CASSARTGASYEQYF	TGTGCCAGCAGCGCACGGACAGGGGCTAGCTACGAGCAGTACTTC	TRBJ2-7	TRBD1	TRBV7-8	-
CASSQTDRAGFGTEAFF	TGTGCCAGCTCACAAACGGACAGGGCAGGTTTCGGCACTGAAGCTTTCTTT	TRBJ1-1	TRBD1	TRBV18	-
CASTTGTSGGETQYF	TGTGCCAGCACCACCGGGACTAGCGGAGGGGAGACCCAGTACTTC	TRBJ2-5	TRBD2	TRBV28	once
CASSATGSGANVLTF	TGTGCCAGCAGCGCAACAGGGTCCGGGGCCAACGTCCTGACTTTC	TRBJ2-6	-	TRBV9	-
CSASQVAEQFF	TGCAGTGCTAGTCAAGTGGCTGAGCAGTTCTTC	TRBJ2-1	-	TRBV20-1	-
CASSPGTISYEQYF	TGTGCCAGCAGCCCGGGGACCATCTCCTACGAGCAGTACTTC	TRBJ2-7	-	TRBV28	-
CASSIADSSYEQYF	TGTGCCAGTAGTATAGCGGATAGCTCCTACGAGCAGTACTTC	TRBJ2-7	-	TRBV19	-
CASSQPTSGKATDTQYF	TGCGCCAGCAGCCAACCTACTAGCGGGAAAGCCACAGATACGCAGTATTTT	TRBJ2-3	TRBD2	TRBV4-1	-
CASSRSWRNPSYEQYF	TGTGCCAGCAGCCGGTCTTGGCGGAACCCCTCCTACGAGCAGTACTTC	TRBJ2-7	-	TRBV5-6	-
CASSVIESNSYEQYF	TGCGCCAGCAGCGTCATTGAATCCAACTCCTACGAGCAGTACTTC	TRBJ2-7	-	TRBV5-1	-
CASSFRREVNNEQFF	TGCGCCAGCAGCTTTCGGCGGGAGGTTAACAATGAGCAGTTCTTC	TRBJ2-1	TRBD2	TRBV5-1	-
CASSLRSGKRQETQYF	TGTGCCAGCAGCTTGCGGTCAGGGAAGCGACAAGAGACCCAGTACTTC	TRBJ2-5	-	TRBV5-8	-
CASSSQGGGYTF	TGTGCCAGCAGTTCTCAGGGAGGTGGCTACACCTTC	TRBJ1-2	-	TRBV28	-
CASSPDGNYGYTF	TGCGCCAGCAGTCCGGACGGAAACTATGGCTACACCTTC	TRBJ1-2	-	TRBV10-2	-
CASSLMSGAPVEQYF	TGCGCCAGCAGCCTAATGTCAGGGGCCCCGGTAGAGCAGTACTTC	TRBJ2-7	-	TRBV5-1	-
CASSYSVGLPDTQYF	TGTGCCAGCAGTTACTCCGTCGGGCTGCCCGATACGCAGTATTTT	TRBJ2-3	-	TRBV6-5	-
CASSSSWTSGTSSYNEQFF	TGTGCCAGCAGCTCCAGTTGGACTAGCGGTACTAGCTCCTACAATGAGCAGTTCTTC	TRBJ2-1	TRBD2	TRBV7-8	-
CASSPLVGVRETQYF	TGTGCCAGCAGCCCGTTAGTGGGAGTTAGGGAGACCCAGTACTTC	TRBJ2-5	-	TRBV6-1	-
CASSLGGLAGPDTQYF	TGCGCCAGCAGCCTGGGGGGACTAGCGGGACCAGATACGCAGTATTTT	TRBJ2-3	TRBD2	TRBV5-1	-
CASSLRGQGRSSGANVLTF	TGTGCCAGCAGCCTCCGAGGACAGGGGAGAAGCTCTGGGGCCAACGTCCTGACTTTC	TRBJ2-6	TRBD1	TRBV7-6	-
CASTYPRQGADEQYF	TGTGCCAGCACCTACCCGAGACAGGGGGCGGACGAGCAGTACTTC	TRBJ2-7	TRBD1	TRBV28	-
CASSYTGGAGTEAFF	TGTGCCAGCAGTTATACAGGGGGCGCCGGCACTGAAGCTTTCTTT	TRBJ1-1	TRBD1	TRBV11-2	once
CASITHPPIQGDTQYF	TGTGCCAGCATAACGCACCCGCCTATCCAGGGAGATACGCAGTATTTT	TRBJ2-3	-	TRBV28	-
CASSLVRNDEQYF	TGTGCCAGCAGCTTAGTAAGGAACGACGAGCAGTACTTC	TRBJ2-7	-	TRBV7-6	-
CASSKPGLAGVSVAGELFF	TGTGCCAGCAGTAAACCGGGACTAGCGGGAGTTTCGGTCGCCGGGGAGCTGTTTTTT	TRBJ2-2	TRBD2	TRBV28	-
CASSYLPAGQETQYF	TGTGCCAGCAGTTACCTCCCCGCGGGGCAAGAGACCCAGTACTTC	TRBJ2-5	-	TRBV28	-
CASRETSGRRDEQFF	TGTGCCAGTAGAGAGACTAGCGGGAGACGGGATGAGCAGTTCTTC	TRBJ2-1	TRBD2	TRBV19	once
CASSSHQGADGYTF	TGTGCCAGCAGTTCCCATCAGGGGGCCGATGGCTACACCTTC	TRBJ1-2	TRBD1	TRBV28	-
CASSPPRGGGPGEQYF	TGCGCCAGCAGCCCGCCCCGGGGGGGAGGGCCAGGCGAGCAGTACTTC	TRBJ2-7	TRBD2	TRBV5-1	-
CASSFSGAAYEQYF	TGTGCCAGCAGTTTCTCGGGGGCCGCCTACGAGCAGTACTTC	TRBJ2-7	-	TRBV28	-
CASRRLAGGRTYNEQFF	TGTGCCAGTAGACGATTAGCGGGAGGAAGAACCTACAATGAGCAGTTCTTC	TRBJ2-1	TRBD2	TRBV19	-
CASSLRHDTQYF	TGTGCCAGCAGCCTTCGACACGATACGCAGTATTTT	TRBJ2-3	-	TRBV5-5	-
CASSILGGQETQYF	TGTGCCAGCAGTATCTTGGGGGGCCAAGAGACCCAGTACTTC	TRBJ2-5	-	TRBV6-5	-